This T cell receptor beta chain was captured by sequencing in a study of cytomegalovirus exposure and HLA in healthy donors. Study observations and caveats: A cluster of highly shared sequence variants was likely a sequencing artifact. A few chains linked to CMV were shown in vitro to be specific for CMV antigens. Most of the TCR beta V segments (in an earlier analysis) were productive either about 87% or about 30% of the time.

About this clone: Its antigen remains unidentified.

Between the trimmed V and J ends, which lost 0 bases and 8 bases, there was a span of 10 bases. Germline values: CDR1 MGHRA, CDR2 YSYEKL. The length of the CDR3 is 14 residues. Primers for the PCR totalled 60 Vbeta and 13 Jbeta. Measured with immunoSEQ multiplex PCR; TCRdb has only the in-frame clones, and not every one. The repertoire includes 150,000 to 200,000 clones, 70% to 80% of them detected once, and roughly 2% sits in the top ten. The clonotype originates from a man over 45 in good health and CMV-seropositive. V and J are TRBV4-1 and TRBJ1-4; D is undetermined. The specimen was PBMCs. CDR3 amino acids: CASSQDLEVEKLFF. The CDR3 DNA reads TGCGCCAGCAGCCAAGATCTTGAGGTGGAAAAACTGTTTTTT.